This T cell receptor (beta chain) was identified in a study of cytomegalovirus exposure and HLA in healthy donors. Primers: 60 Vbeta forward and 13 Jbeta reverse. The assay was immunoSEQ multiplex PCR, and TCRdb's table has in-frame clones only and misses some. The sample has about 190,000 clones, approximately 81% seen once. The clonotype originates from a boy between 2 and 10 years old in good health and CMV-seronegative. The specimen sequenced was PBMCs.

For the CDR3, the DNA is TGCAGTGCTCCTTTACAAGAGACCCAGTACTTC. It yields the protein CSAPLQETQYF. The chain combines TRBV20-1 with TRBJ2-5; D unclear. Between the trimmed V and J ends, which lost 5 bases and 2 bases, there was a span of 6 bases. Germline lookup yields CDR1 DFQATT and CDR2 SNEGSKA (reference sequence). The CDR3 consists of 11 residues.